These 31 T cell receptor beta chains were all obtained from the same sample, sequenced in a study of T cell responses to AZD1222 COVID-19 vaccine (dated by TCRdb to the early 2020s). The label giving this sample's time point can be read as: baseline before first vaccination. The library relied on the immunoSEQ multiplex PCR assay. Sourced from immuneACCESS, this table was stored by TCRdb with only in-frame sequences that have V and J called. A share of the clones is absent; for the studies checked, an unresolved V gene accounts for under half, and the remainder has no known explanation. The sample data list around 110,000 clones, and roughly 87% of these were observed just once. The ten largest account for 7.5% to 8% of the sample. The source was peripheral blood, collected on day 0 of AZD1222 vaccination. The receptor source for this set is an adult in good health.

The chain is built from TRBV5-5 and TRBJ2-7, with a possible D match to TRBD2 (5 bases). Deletions cut 3 bases from V and 2 bases from J, with 12 bases between. Looked up from germline, CDR1 is SGHKS and CDR2 is YYEKEE (reference sequence). CDR3 length equals 14 residues. In DNA form, the CDR3 reads TGTGCCAGCAGCTCTCTAGAGGGCCCCTACGAGCAGTACTTC. It translates to CASSSLEGPYEQYF.

The chain couples TRBV7-8 to TRBJ2-1, with a weak D call TRBD1 (7 bases). The V gene's germline CDR1 is SGHVS and CDR2 FQNEAQ. The V and J ends lost 8 bases and 2 bases respectively, with 13 bases between them. The CDR3 runs to 14 residues. CDR3 bases: TGTGCCAGCGGAACAGGGGAGGCCTACAATGAGCAGTTCTTC. Translation: CASGTGEAYNEQFF.

This chain uses TRBV12-3 or TRBV12-4 with TRBJ2-1; D is uncertain. This CDR3 has 13 residues. V was trimmed by 6 bases and J by 5 bases, leaving 11 bases between them. Written as DNA, the CDR3 is TGTGCCAGCAGATTAAGCACGGACAATGAGCAGTTCTTC. This sequence encodes CASRLSTDNEQFF.

The rearrangement uses TRBV13 and TRBJ2-5; tentatively, D is TRBD1 or TRBD2 (5 bases each). Germline CDR1 and CDR2: PRHDT and FYEKMQ (reference sequence). CDR3 length: 16 amino acids. The germline V and J ends were trimmed by 5 bases and 1 base, with 17 bases remaining between them. The CDR3 sequence is CASSLEGPNIQETQYF. The CDR3 DNA reads TGTGCCAGCAGCCTCGAGGGACCGAACATCCAAGAGACCCAGTACTTC.

The V and J genes are TRBV15 and TRBJ1-4; 7 bases map to TRBD1. The CDR3 is 15 residues long. Germline CDR1 and CDR2: LNHNV and YYDKDF (reference sequence). V trimming: 3 bases; J trimming: 2 bases; junction bases outside the gene matches: 3. The CDR3 reads CATSRMGQTNEKLFF. The CDR3 DNA reads as TGTGCCACCAGCAGGATGGGACAGACTAATGAAAAACTGTTTTTT.

J is TRBJ1-3 and V is TRBV7-9; D is perhaps TRBD1 (5 bases). Germline V lookup: CDR1 SEHNR, CDR2 FQNEAQ (reference sequence). CDR3 length: 17 residues. The V and J ends lost 7 bases and 3 bases respectively, with 22 bases between them. This CDR3 is CASTKSGRLGGGNTIYF. The CDR3 DNA follows: TGTGCCAGCACTAAATCGGGTCGTCTGGGGGGTGGAAACACCATATATTTT.

V is TRBV5-1 and J is TRBJ1-3; perhaps TRBD1 as D (6 bases). The CDR3 sequence is 14 residues long. CDR1 is SGHRS, CDR2 YFSETQ, per germline. The V and J ends lost 5 bases and 2 bases respectively, with 11 bases between them. CDR3 DNA: TGCGCCAGCAGGAGGGGGGACACTGGAAACACCATATATTTT. Amino acid sequence: CASRRGDTGNTIYF.

This rearrangement joins TRBV9 to TRBJ2-3; the D gene is possibly TRBD1 (6 bases). The CDR3 consists of 14 residues. Trimming pared 3 bases from V and 5 bases from J, leaving 13 bases between. Germline V gene lookup returns CDR1 SGDLS and CDR2 YYNGEE. CDR3 in amino acids: CASSEHRVGDTQYF. The DNA of the CDR3 is TGTGCCAGCAGCGAACACAGGGTTGGAGATACGCAGTATTTT.

This chain connects TRBV18 to TRBJ1-1; D gene uncertain. CDR1 is KGHSH, CDR2 LQKENI, per germline. The CDR3 covers 15 residues. The V gene lost 2 bases and the J gene lost 4 bases, with 14 bases spanning the gap. The CDR3 loop reads CASSPMTGRSTEAFF. CDR3 nucleotide sequence: TGTGCCAGCTCACCAATGACGGGTCGATCCACTGAAGCTTTCTTT.

The chain employs TRBV6-1 and TRBJ2-5; D tentatively fits TRBD1 or TRBD2 (5 bases each). The CDR3 loop spans 13 amino acids. Trimming removed 2 bases at V and 10 bases at J, with 14 bases between. Germline V gene data show CDR1 as MNHNS and CDR2 as SASEGT. Written as DNA, the CDR3 is TGTGCCAGCAGTGAATCGGGGCATATCGACCAGTACTTC. Its protein product is CASSESGHIDQYF.

As DNA, the CDR3 is TGTGCCAGCAGAGGAATTGGAGAGACCCAGTACTTC. It encodes CASRGIGETQYF. The chain recombines TRBV25-1 with TRBJ2-5; D is uncertain. CDR1 MGHDK and CDR2 SYGVNS come from the germline V gene. The CDR3 contains 12 residues. The ends were cut back, 6 bases at V and 4 bases at J, with 9 bases in the middle.

The V gene is TRBV28, the J gene TRBJ1-5; D remains ambiguous. The germline V gene encodes CDR1 MDHEN and CDR2 SYDVKM. V dropped 3 bases and J dropped 7 bases, with 13 bases sitting between them. This CDR3 contains 14 residues. The DNA of the CDR3 is TGTGCCAGCAGTTTTAAGGGAATGGGCCAGCCCCAGCATTTT. Translating it yields CASSFKGMGQPQHF.

The rearrangement uses TRBV5-1 and TRBJ2-7, with D unresolved. Trimming removed 0 bases from V and 10 bases from J, with 8 bases in between. CDR1 and CDR2 (germline): SGHRS, YFSETQ. The CDR3 is made up of 11 amino acids. Here the CDR3 DNA reads TGCGCCAGCAGCTTGGAGGGCTCTCAGTACTTC. This gives the protein CASSLEGSQYF. Full variable domain (remainder filled in from reference TRBV5-1 and TRBJ2-7): KAGVTQTPRYLIKTRGQQVTLSCSPISGHRSVSWYQQTPGQGLQFLFEYFSETQRNKGNFPGRFSGRQFSNSRSEMNVSTLELGDSALYLCASSLEGSQYFGPGTRLTVT.

The CDR3 coding sequence is TGTGCCAGGCCGACTACCAAACTTAGGGACTCACAAGAGACCCAGTACTTC. Translated, it gives CARPTTKLRDSQETQYF. The gene calls are TRBV28 and TRBJ2-5; the D gene is possibly TRBD2 (6 bases). Trimming pared 9 bases from V and 2 bases from J, leaving 25 bases between. The CDR3 runs to 17 residues. In germline, CDR1 is MDHEN, CDR2 SYDVKM.

The chain links TRBV6-5 to TRBJ2-7; D is possibly TRBD1 or TRBD2 (5 bases each). Per the germline V gene, CDR1 is MNHEY and CDR2 is SVGAGI. The CDR3 is 12 residues long. For the CDR3, the DNA is TGTGCGTCACGGGGCGGCTCCTACGAGCAGTACTTC. Translation gives CASRGGSYEQYF.

The J gene is TRBJ2-7, the V gene TRBV29-1; no reliable D call. From germline, CDR1 is SQVTM and CDR2 ANQGSEA. CDR3 length equals 13 residues. Deletions cut 1 base from V and 7 bases from J, with 14 bases between. CDR3 sequence: CSVEGLRGEEQYF. The CDR3 DNA is TGCAGCGTTGAAGGGCTGCGAGGTGAAGAGCAGTACTTC.

This clone was counted only a few times. The rearrangement uses TRBV6-5 and TRBJ2-4, with D unclear. With 0 bases removed from V and 0 bases from J, the gap between germline ends came to 6 bases. CDR3 length: 15 amino acids. The germline CDR1 and CDR2 sequences are MNHEY and SVGAGI. The CDR3 bases are TGTGCCAGCAGTTACTCCTGGTTAGCCAAAAACATTCAGTACTTC. Its translation is CASSYSWLAKNIQYF.

The chain has TRBV2 and TRBJ2-7; D is unclear. With 1 base removed from V and 2 bases from J, the gap between germline ends came to 9 bases. The CDR3 extends over 14 amino acids. Germline loops: CDR1 SNHLY, CDR2 FYNNEI. CDR3 DNA sequence: TGTGCCAGCAGTGAAGATTCTGGGACCTACGAGCAGTACTTC. Protein: CASSEDSGTYEQYF.

This sequence joins TRBV5-1 and TRBJ1-3; unclear D gene. Germline CDR1 reads SGHRS; CDR2 reads YFSETQ. This CDR3 is built from 13 residues. The germline V and J ends were trimmed by 5 bases and 8 bases, with 14 bases remaining between them. CDR3 DNA sequence: TGCGCCAGCAGACTTAGGGAAGGAGACACCATATATTTT. This translates into CASRLREGDTIYF.

The rearrangement uses TRBV28 and TRBJ2-5; 7 positions match TRBD1. CDR3 length equals 13 residues. CDR1 MDHEN and CDR2 SYDVKM come from the germline V gene. Trimming cost V 6 bases and J 2 bases; bases outside gene matches: 3. The CDR3 DNA sequence: TGTGCCAGCAGACGACAGGGACAAGAGACCCAGTACTTC. Its translation: CASRRQGQETQYF.

V usage is TRBV7-9 and J usage is TRBJ2-2; D unclear. The V end was cut by 1 base, the J end by 7 bases, with 4 bases between. CDR3 length equals 12 residues. CDR1 is SEHNR and CDR2 is FQNEAQ in the germline V gene (reference sequence). The CDR3 here is CASSLGSGELFF. In nucleotides, the CDR3 is TGTGCCAGCAGCTTAGGAAGCGGGGAGCTGTTTTTT. The full variable domain, in which reference TRBV7-9 and TRBJ2-2 provide the parts outside the CDR3, is DTGVSQNPRHKITKRGQNVTFRCDPISEHNRLYWYRQTLGQGPEFLTYFQNEAQLEKSRLLSDRFSAERPKGSFSTLEIQRTEQGDSAMYLCASSLGSGELFFGEGSRLTVL.

The J gene is TRBJ1-2, the V gene TRBV15; D not certain. The germline V gene encodes CDR1 LNHNV and CDR2 YYDKDF (reference sequence). This CDR3 spans 12 amino acids. V was shortened by 1 base and J by 14 bases, with 14 bases between the two germline ends. The CDR3 bases are TGTGCCACCAGCAGAGGGAACATCCCGGGGACCTTC. This translates into CATSRGNIPGTF.

The V gene is TRBV5-1, the J gene TRBJ1-4; no reliable D call. The CDR3 contains 14 residues. V was clipped by 0 bases and J by 5 bases, with 8 bases between them. The V gene's germline CDR1 is SGHRS and CDR2 YFSETQ. The CDR3 nucleotides read TGCGCCAGCAGCTTGGACGGGAAAAATGAAAAACTGTTTTTT. Residues: CASSLDGKNEKLFF.

V is TRBV28 and J is TRBJ1-5; D is unclear. This CDR3 region has 15 residues. Deletions cut 3 bases from V and 3 bases from J, with 12 bases between. Germline V gene data show CDR1 as MDHEN and CDR2 as SYDVKM. The CDR3 coding sequence is TGTGCCAGCAGTTTCGTCCCCGGGCCCAATCAGCCCCAGCATTTT. Translation: CASSFVPGPNQPQHF.

This chain links TRBV2 with TRBJ1-5; D possibly corresponds to TRBD1 (6 bases). The CDR3 covers 13 residues. V dropped 6 bases and J dropped 6 bases, with 12 bases sitting between them. Germline CDR1 is SNHLY and CDR2 is FYNNEI. CDR3 sequence (DNA): TGTGCCAGCAGGACACAGGGAAGTCAGCCCCAGCATTTT. It yields the protein CASRTQGSQPQHF.

This sequence joins TRBV13 and TRBJ1-1; 9 bases agree with TRBD1. CDR1 and CDR2 from the germline V gene are PRHDT and FYEKMQ (reference sequence). This CDR3 contains 16 residues. Trimming removed 0 bases from V and 8 bases from J; junction bases left unmatched: 10. The CDR3 DNA sequence: TGTGCCAGCAGCTTAGGCACCCCCGGGACAGGGAGAGAAGCTTTCTTT. Residues: CASSLGTPGTGREAFF.

The V and J genes are TRBV28 and TRBJ2-5; 12 bases are a match to TRBD2. The CDR3 length is 16 residues. Germline values: CDR1 MDHEN, CDR2 SYDVKM. V shed 6 bases and J 5 bases; nucleotides not matched to a gene: 10. CDR3 DNA sequence: TGTGCCAGCAGCCCGGCCGGGACTAGCGGGTTGGAGACCCAGTACTTC. It specifies CASSPAGTSGLETQYF.

The chain links TRBV27 to TRBJ2-1, with a tentative D call TRBD2 (6 bases). Trimming took off 2 bases at V and 7 bases at J, with 15 bases between the two ends. There are 15 residues in the CDR3. The germline V gene has CDR1 MNHEY and CDR2 SMNVEV (reference sequence). In DNA form, the CDR3 reads TGTGCCAGCAGTTTACCCCCAGGAGGGAAGAATGAGCAGTTCTTC. As protein: CASSLPPGGKNEQFF.

The rearrangement joins TRBV14 to TRBJ1-2; 8 nucleotides align to TRBD1. The length of the CDR3 is 17 residues. Germline values: CDR1 SGHDN, CDR2 FVKESK. The V gene end was trimmed by 3 bases and the J gene end by 4 bases; junction bases not matched to a gene: 13. The CDR3 nucleotides read TGTGCCAGCAGCCATCGGTGGACAGGGTCTTTTGGCTATGGCTACACCTTC. Protein product: CASSHRWTGSFGYGYTF.

The gene calls are TRBV7-3 and TRBJ2-2, with 8 bases aligning to TRBD2. The CDR3 runs 15 residues. After removal of 5 bases from V and 3 bases from J, the junction contained 5 bases not matched to a gene. Germline V gene lookup returns CDR1 SGHTA and CDR2 FQGTGA. The CDR3 coding sequence is TGTGCCAGCAGCCCCCGGGGGGGAGACACCGGGGAGCTGTTTTTT. As protein: CASSPRGGDTGELFF.

The V and J genes are TRBV6-5 and TRBJ2-7, with 8 nucleotides matching TRBD1. Germline CDR1 reads MNHEY; CDR2 reads SVGAGI. This CDR3 contains 14 residues. V shed 3 bases and J 3 bases; nucleotides not matched to a gene: 4. This chain's CDR3 is CASSYPGQGYEQYF. The CDR3 DNA is TGTGCCAGCAGTTATCCAGGACAGGGCTACGAGCAGTACTTC.